This T cell receptor (beta chain) was identified during a study of T cell clonotyping in hematopoietic cell transplantation. CDR1 and CDR2 from the germline V gene are SNHLY and FYNNEI. CDR3 size: 14 residues. Unmatched junction bases numbered 3, after V lost 3 bases and J lost 6 bases. Study results and limitations: Pathologically expanded recipient clonotypes increased progressively from day 30 to day 180 as diversity fell. Without cell sorting, CD4 versus CD8 contributions remain unresolved.

As to this clone: Its specificity is unknown.

Time point: recipient sample about 28 days before transplant, after cytoreduction. Blood collection times were about day -28 and days 30, 100, 180 posttransplant. TCRdb's copy holds only in-frame clones and misses some; the assay was immunoSEQ multiplex PCR. Of 45,000 or so clones in the sample, around 83% were seen once. The source was peripheral blood mononuclear cells, collected before stem cell transplant. The clonotype was recovered from a man aged 55 to 69 with myelodysplastic syndrome. Some clones in this sample may be carry-over from other donors' samples. The chain couples TRBV2 to TRBJ1-4, with 8 bases that match TRBD1. CDR3 loop: CASSEDRVYEKLFF. The CDR3 bases are TGTGCCAGCAGTGAGGACAGGGTTTATGAAAAACTGTTTTTT.